Following are 12 T cell receptor beta chains from one sample sequenced in a study of blood T cell repertoires in COVID-19. Repertoires were generated with immunoSEQ multiplex PCR, while TCRdb's copy carries only in-frame clones and drops some. Of 150,000 to 200,000 clones in the sample, 80% to 85% are singletons; the top ten hold around 2.4%. The material sequenced was peripheral blood. These receptors were collected from a human donor with acute or convalescent COVID-19. The donor label of this sample is uncertain.

This clone appeared a few times. The genes are TRBV11-3 and TRBJ2-2; no reliable D call. This CDR3 comprises 13 residues. Trimming removed 6 bases at V and 7 bases at J, with 12 bases between. CDR1 SGHNT and CDR2 YENEEA come from the germline V gene. For the CDR3, the DNA is TGTGCCAGCAGTCTTACCGGTCACGGGGAGCTGTTTTTT. Translation: CASSLTGHGELFF.

The chain has TRBV5-1 and TRBJ2-7, with D tentatively TRBD1 (6 bases). V dropped 0 bases and J dropped 3 bases, with 7 bases sitting between them. The CDR3 contains 13 residues. CDR1 SGHRS and CDR2 YFSETQ come from the germline V gene. The CDR3 sequence: CASSLGDNYEQYF. CDR3 sequence (DNA): TGCGCCAGCAGCTTGGGGGACAACTACGAGCAGTACTTC.

The rearrangement uses TRBV10-1 and TRBJ2-1, with 7 positions matching TRBD1. This CDR3 region has 18 residues. The germline V gene has CDR1 WNHNN and CDR2 SYGVQD (reference sequence). After removal of 6 bases from V and 3 bases from J, the junction contained 17 bases not matched to a gene. The CDR3 region is CASRTTWSGGVHYNEQFF. CDR3 in DNA: TGCGCCAGCAGGACCACCTGGTCAGGGGGTGTACACTACAATGAGCAGTTCTTC.

The CDR3 DNA is TGTGCCAGCATGGGGAGGGGACGGGGCAATCAGCCCCAGCATTTT. Its protein product is CASMGRGRGNQPQHF. The chain uses TRBV6-5 and TRBJ1-5; TRBD1 might be the D (5 bases). The CDR3 is 15 residues long. The germline CDR1 and CDR2 sequences are MNHEY and SVGAGI. The V end was cut by 7 bases, the J end by 2 bases, with 15 bases between.

The chain is built from TRBV20-1 and TRBJ1-3; the D is unclear. Germline CDR1 and CDR2: DFQATT and SNEGSKA (reference sequence). The CDR3 covers 11 residues. Trimming took 2 bases from V and 8 from J, leaving 7 bases between them. This CDR3 reads CSARRGDTIYF. CDR3 bases: TGCAGTGCTAGACGGGGTGACACCATATATTTT.

The genes are TRBV25-1 and TRBJ2-5, with D uncertain. V lost 7 bases and J lost 7, with 13 bases in between. The germline V gene has CDR1 MGHDK and CDR2 SYGVNS. CDR3 length: 12 amino acids. This CDR3 is CASTNFFGTQYF. CDR3 DNA sequence: TGTGCCAGCACAAACTTCTTCGGGACCCAGTACTTC.

This clone was detected once. V and J are TRBV30 and TRBJ1-4, with TRBD1 identical over 8 bases. Germline V gene sequence: CDR1 GTSNPN, CDR2 SVGIG (reference sequence). CDR3 length: 15 residues. The CDR3 loop is CAGRDRRGPNEKLFF. The CDR3 coding sequence is TGTGCTGGCAGGGACAGGCGGGGGCCTAATGAAAAACTGTTTTTT.

The J gene is TRBJ2-5, the V gene TRBV19, with 7 bases lining up with TRBD1. The germline CDR1 and CDR2 sequences are LNHDA and SQIVND (reference sequence). The CDR3 loop spans 14 amino acids. J lost 1 base, V lost 3 bases, and 2 bases had no gene match. CDR3 region: CASSMGQIQETQYF. Written as DNA, the CDR3 is TGTGCCAGTAGTATGGGACAGATCCAAGAGACCCAGTACTTC. The full variable domain, with the rest looked up from reference TRBV19 and TRBJ2-5, is DGGITQSPKYLFRKEGQNVTLSCEQNLNHDAMYWYRQDPGQGLRLIYYSQIVNDFQKGDIAEGYSVSREKKESFPLTVTSAQKNPTAFYLCASSMGQIQETQYFGPGTRLLVL.

This clone has a handful of counts. The chain uses TRBV28 and TRBJ1-1, with TRBD1 matching over 8 bases. The V gene end was trimmed by 5 bases and the J gene end by 8 bases; junction bases not matched to a gene: 13. The CDR3 runs to 15 residues. Germline CDR1 is MDHEN and CDR2 is SYDVKM. This chain's CDR3 is CASSQWTGIKLEAFF. The CDR3 nucleotides are TGTGCCAGCAGTCAGTGGACAGGGATTAAACTGGAAGCTTTCTTT.

In its sample, this clone was seen many times. This chain uses TRBV30 with TRBJ2-7; 8 bases are a match to TRBD1. The CDR3 contains 11 residues. Germline assignment: CDR1 GTSNPN and CDR2 SVGIG (reference sequence). The CDR3 sequence is CAGQVSYEQYF. The CDR3 nucleotides are TGTGCGGGACAGGTGAGTTACGAGCAGTACTTC.

This chain links TRBV7-3 with TRBJ1-2, with TRBD1 matching over 9 bases. The CDR3 has 12 residues. Germline trimming cut 5 bases from V and 7 bases from J; bases unmatched to any gene: 2. The germline gives CDR1 SGHTA, CDR2 FQGTGA. In nucleotides, the CDR3 is TGTGCCAGCAGCGCGACAGGGGGTGGCTACACCTTC. Its protein is CASSATGGGYTF.

The chain carries TRBV28 and TRBJ2-2; D possibly corresponds to TRBD2 (6 bases). V shed 7 bases and J shed 6 bases, with 21 bases lying between them. Germline CDR1 and CDR2: MDHEN and SYDVKM. This CDR3 has 16 residues. CDR3 sequence reads: CASTSPAGLPSGELFF. In DNA form, the CDR3 reads TGTGCCAGCACATCTCCGGCGGGGCTACCGTCCGGGGAGCTGTTTTTT.